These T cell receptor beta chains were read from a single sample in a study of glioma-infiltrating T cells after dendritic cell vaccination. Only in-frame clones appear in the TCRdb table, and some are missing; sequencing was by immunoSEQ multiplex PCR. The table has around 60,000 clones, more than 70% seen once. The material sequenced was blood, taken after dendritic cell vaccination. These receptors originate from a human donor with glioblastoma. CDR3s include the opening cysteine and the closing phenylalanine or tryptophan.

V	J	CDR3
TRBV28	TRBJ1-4	CASRDRGISEKLFF
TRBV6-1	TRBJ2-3	CASSEGPSRTDTQYF
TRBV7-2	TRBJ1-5	CASSLVDRSNQPQHF
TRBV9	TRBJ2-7	CASSVGQAAGEQYF
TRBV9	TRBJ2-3	CASSQSGAGTDTQYF
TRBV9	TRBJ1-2	CASRGTGGPHGYGYTF
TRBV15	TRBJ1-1	CATSRDVNRGVVAFF
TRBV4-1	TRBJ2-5	CASSQEFRRGGAVKTQYF
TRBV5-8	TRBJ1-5	CASSLAGLGNQPQHF
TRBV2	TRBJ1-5	CASSEGQTNQPQHF
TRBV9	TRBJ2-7	CASSVGGSGGSYEQYF
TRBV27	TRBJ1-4	CASSLHYGDRGHEKLFF
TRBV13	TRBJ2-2	CASSLVQNTGELFF
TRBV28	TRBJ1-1	CASSSPGWQGTEAFF
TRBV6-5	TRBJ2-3	CASSYRQGRADTQYF
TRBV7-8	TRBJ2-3	CASSSRGGQITDTQYF
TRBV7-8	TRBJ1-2	CASSFGGTYGYTF
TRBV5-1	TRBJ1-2	CASNGQGRDGYTF
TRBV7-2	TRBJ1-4	CASSGYRGDEKLFF
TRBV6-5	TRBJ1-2	CASSVRGQSNYGYTF
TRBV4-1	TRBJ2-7	CASSLPRDRTGSSYEQYF
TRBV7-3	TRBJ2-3	CASSFLAGGRTDTQYF
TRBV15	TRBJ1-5	CATSRSLVIGNQPQHF
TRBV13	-	CASSSGQGAYEQYF
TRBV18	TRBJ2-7	CASSRGTGDTSYEQYF
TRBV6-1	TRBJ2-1	CASQGSGDHNEQFF
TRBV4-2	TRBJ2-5	CASSQASGVGETQYF
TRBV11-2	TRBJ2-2	CASSLIGWGANTGELFF
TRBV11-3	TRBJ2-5	CASSFSDRGRETQYF
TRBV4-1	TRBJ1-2	CASSGGGLTYGYTF
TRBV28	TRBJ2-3	CASSFHGGAGDTQYF
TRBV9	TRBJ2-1	CASIWRGYNEQFF
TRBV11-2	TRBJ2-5	CASSLGVASGQETQYF
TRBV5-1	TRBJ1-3	CASSSGTGGLISGNTIYF
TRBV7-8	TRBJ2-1	CASSFTGDNEQFF
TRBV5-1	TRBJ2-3	CASSLLSGAYTDTQYF
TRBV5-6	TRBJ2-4	CASSSRGGNF
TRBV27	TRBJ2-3	CASSSFGTSVTDTQYF
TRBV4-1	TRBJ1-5	CASSQEGSQPQHF
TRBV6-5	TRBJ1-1	CASSATGGLEAFF
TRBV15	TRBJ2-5	CATSSRGGPGTQYF
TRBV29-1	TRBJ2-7	CSVEGAGGEQYF
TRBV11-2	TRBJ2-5	CASSLGTQRGGPETQYF
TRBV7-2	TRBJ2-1	CASSSLAGGFVNEQFF
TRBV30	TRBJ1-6	CAWSWGVPSYNSPLHF
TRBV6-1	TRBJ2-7	CASSTGSYEQYF
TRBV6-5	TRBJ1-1	CASSPGHRDTEAFF
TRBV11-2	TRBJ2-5	CASSRQAFQETQYF
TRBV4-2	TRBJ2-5	CASSPTSGGIQETQYF
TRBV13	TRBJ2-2	CASSLLASGPTGELFF
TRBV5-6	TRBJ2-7	CASSDRDSSSYEQYF
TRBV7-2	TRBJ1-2	CASSLVGTGVNYGYTF